Described below is a single T cell receptor beta chain sequence and its context. Its antigen is unidentified. The CDR3 spans 14 residues. Per the germline V gene, CDR1 is SQVTM and CDR2 is ANQGSEA. V gave up 5 bases and J gave up 1 base, with 14 bases separating them. Sequenced by immunoSEQ multiplex PCR; TCRdb stores in-frame clones only, minus some. The sample carries 70,000 or so clones, about 80% recorded once. This sample was included in a study of OX40 agonist ivuxolimab in advanced cancers. Study details: Aged roughly 20 to 79 with a mean of approximately 57 years, they were about 80% male.

Study-wide findings and caveats: CD4+ and CD8+ T cells in blood underwent clonal expansion by week 6 at 0.1 to 3.0 mg/kg. The authors did not determine the antigen specificity of the expanded peripheral T cells.

Patients had blood sampled at baseline and again on cycle 4 day 1 and cycle 7 day 1. The source material was CD4+ or CD8+ T cells sorted from blood, sampled in a trial of the OX40 agonist ivuxolimab. This chain links TRBV29-1 with TRBJ1-1; D gene unclear. This clonotype was sampled from an adult with an advanced solid tumor such as melanoma, head and neck, liver or kidney cancer. The CDR3, as DNA: TGCAGCGTTCAATATGGATGGGGGAACACTGAAGCTTTCTTT. It specifies CSVQYGWGNTEAFF.